The 20 T cell receptor beta chains reported below all come from one sample, sequenced in a study of blood T cell repertoires in COVID-19. Method: immunoSEQ multiplex PCR; TCRdb's copy keeps in-frame clones and lacks some. This sample has around 48,000 clones; around nine tenths occur once, and the top ten carry more than 15%. The sample consisted of peripheral blood. The receptors were sampled from a man in his sixties with active or convalescent COVID-19.

J is TRBJ1-4 and V is TRBV11-2; D unclear. V lost 5 bases to trimming and J lost 6 bases, with 7 bases between them. Per germline, CDR1 SGHAT and CDR2 FQNNGV. This CDR3 comprises 12 residues. The CDR3 DNA reads TGTGCCAGCAGCAGCCGTCATGAAAAACTGTTTTTT. This gives the protein CASSSRHEKLFF.

J is TRBJ1-3 and V is TRBV6-5; D unresolved. The CDR3 sequence is 15 residues long. The V end lost 6 bases, the J end lost 4 bases, and 16 bases lay between the germline ends. Germline loops: CDR1 MNHEY, CDR2 SVGAGI. The CDR3: CASSNSVGAGNTIYF. The CDR3, as DNA: TGTGCCAGCAGCAACTCGGTAGGAGCGGGAAACACCATATATTTT.

The chain employs TRBV6-5 and TRBJ1-6; no reliable D call. CDR1 and CDR2 (germline): MNHEY, SVGAGI. This CDR3 has 14 residues. V lost 6 bases and J 9 bases, leaving 15 bases between the germline ends. The CDR3 region is CASRRDTSFSPLHF. The CDR3, as DNA: TGTGCCAGCAGACGCGACACGAGCTTTTCACCCCTCCACTTT.

This clone was recorded once. V and J are TRBV4-2 and TRBJ1-2, with D possibly matching TRBD1 (5 bases). V was clipped by 1 base and J by 4 bases, with 13 bases between them. Looked up from germline, CDR1 is LGHNA and CDR2 is YNFKEQ. There are 15 residues in the CDR3. The CDR3 DNA sequence: TGTGCCAGCAGCCAAGGCGAAGCAGGGCGCTATGGCTACACCTTC. It encodes CASSQGEAGRYGYTF.

This clone was recorded once. The chain employs TRBV4-1 and TRBJ1-2; D might be TRBD1 (6 bases). This CDR3 has 15 amino acids. V shed 2 bases and J shed 2 bases, with 12 bases lying between them. Germline V gives CDR1 MGHRA, CDR2 YSYEKL. The CDR3, as DNA: TGCGCCAGCAGCCAACTCACCCAGGGGAACTATGGCTACACCTTC. This encodes CASSQLTQGNYGYTF.

This rearrangement joins TRBV19 to TRBJ1-4, with 7 bases identical to TRBD1. CDR1 LNHDA and CDR2 SQIVND come from the germline V gene (reference sequence). V dropped 3 bases and J dropped 12; count of bases not matched to a gene: 7. CDR3 size: 13 residues. CDR3 sequence reads: CASSIRGDKELFF. The DNA of the CDR3 is TGTGCCAGTAGTATCAGGGGGGATAAGGAACTGTTTTTT.

This chain uses TRBV2 with TRBJ1-1; the match to TRBD1 covers 8 bases. With V trimmed by 3 bases and J by 5 bases, 2 bases remained unmatched. The CDR3 consists of 13 residues. Germline CDR1 SNHLY, CDR2 FYNNEI. The CDR3 loop reads CASSEYRGTEAFF. As DNA, the CDR3 is TGTGCCAGCAGTGAGTACAGGGGGACTGAAGCTTTCTTT.

CDR3 nucleotides: TGCGCCAGCAGCCCCGACAGGGGAAATCAGCCCCAGCATTTT. Encoded protein: CASSPDRGNQPQHF. The chain employs TRBV5-1 and TRBJ1-5; 8 bases are shared with TRBD1. V was pared by 4 bases and J by 4 bases, with 4 bases of the junction left unmatched. CDR1 SGHRS and CDR2 YFSETQ come from the germline V gene. The CDR3 contains 14 residues.

V and J are TRBV5-6 and TRBJ1-2; 7 nucleotides agree with TRBD1. The CDR3 length is 16 residues. J lost 8 bases, V lost 4 bases, and 17 bases had no gene match. Germline CDR1 SGHDT, CDR2 YYEEEE. The CDR3 DNA follows: TGTGCCAGCAGCCTTAAAAGACCGGGACAGCTGTTAGGCTACACCTTC. This codes for CASSLKRPGQLLGYTF. The full variable domain, in which reference TRBV5-6 and TRBJ1-2 provide the parts outside the CDR3, is DAGVTQSPTHLIKTRGQQVTLRCSPKSGHDTVSWYQQALGQGPQFIFQYYEEEERQRGNFPDRFSGHQFPNYSSELNVNALLLGDSALYLCASSLKRPGQLLGYTFGSGTRLTVV.

The chain has TRBV27 and TRBJ2-1, with 7 bases that match TRBD1. CDR1 and CDR2 (germline): MNHEY, SMNVEV (reference sequence). This CDR3 spans 16 amino acids. Unmatched junction bases numbered 8, after V lost 2 bases and J lost 4 bases. CDR3 protein: CASSLSRDRIYNEQFF. CDR3 in DNA: TGTGCCAGCAGTTTAAGTCGGGACAGAATATACAATGAGCAGTTCTTC.

The V and J genes are TRBV7-2 and TRBJ2-5; D might be TRBD1 (7 bases). Deletions cut 0 bases from V and 5 bases from J, with 10 bases between. The CDR3 totals 14 residues. The germline gives CDR1 SGHTA, CDR2 FQGNSA. The CDR3 loop is CASSLAAGGETQYF. The DNA of the CDR3 is TGTGCCAGCAGCTTAGCGGCAGGGGGGGAGACCCAGTACTTC.

The chain links TRBV9 to TRBJ1-4, with D perhaps TRBD1 (6 bases). The V gene lost 3 bases and the J gene lost 7 bases, with 22 bases spanning the gap. Germline V lookup: CDR1 SGDLS, CDR2 YYNGEE. The CDR3 is 17 residues long. In nucleotides, the CDR3 is TGTGCCAGCAGCGCCTCTTCTACAGGGTTCGTCGGTGAAAAACTGTTTTTT. It yields the protein CASSASSTGFVGEKLFF.

The chain employs TRBV4-2 and TRBJ1-2, with D perhaps matching TRBD1 (6 bases). From germline, CDR1 is LGHNA and CDR2 YNFKEQ. The CDR3 totals 14 residues. V was trimmed by 1 base and J by 8 bases, leaving 14 bases between them. The CDR3: CASSQGQDPYGYTF. CDR3 nucleotide sequence: TGTGCCAGCAGCCAAGGACAGGACCCTTACGGCTACACCTTC.

In this sample, this clone turned up a few times. The rearrangement links TRBV3-1 (or the pseudogene TRBV3-2) to TRBJ2-7, with D maybe TRBD2 (6 bases). V was cut by 0 bases and J by 3 bases, with 9 bases left in between. Germline lookup yields CDR1 LGHDT and CDR2 YNNKEL (reference sequence). The CDR3 spans 14 residues. Here the CDR3 reads CASSQDPGDYEQYF. The CDR3 coding sequence is TGTGCCAGCAGCCAAGATCCGGGAGACTACGAGCAGTACTTC.

The chain links TRBV18 to TRBJ1-3; D is possibly TRBD1 (6 bases). The CDR3 is 15 residues long. With 3 bases removed from V and 0 bases from J, the gap between germline ends came to 9 bases. Germline CDR1 reads KGHSH; CDR2 reads LQKENI. Here the CDR3 reads CASSPGQTSGNTIYF. For the CDR3, the DNA is TGTGCCAGCTCACCTGGACAGACCTCTGGAAACACCATATATTTT.

The V call is TRBV18, the J call TRBJ2-3, with no clear D. In germline, CDR1 is KGHSH, CDR2 LQKENI. Trimming took 6 bases from V and 2 from J, leaving 12 bases between them. This CDR3 comprises 14 residues. In DNA form, the CDR3 reads TGTGCCAGCTCCCGAACCTCCTACACAGATACGCAGTATTTT. Its protein is CASSRTSYTDTQYF. Complete variable domain (other parts from reference TRBV18 and TRBJ2-3): NAGVMQNPRHLVRRRGQEARLRCSPMKGHSHVYWYRQLPEEGLKFMVYLQKENIIDESGMPKERFSAEFPKEGPSILRIQQVVRGDSAAYFCASSRTSYTDTQYFGPGTRLTVL.

This chain uses TRBV27 with TRBJ2-7, with 8 nucleotides matching TRBD1. V was pared by 4 bases and J by 6 bases, with 14 bases of the junction left unmatched. CDR1 and CDR2 from the germline V gene are MNHEY and SMNVEV (reference sequence). The CDR3 contains 16 residues. In DNA, the CDR3 is TGTGCCAGCAGTTCCTGGGACACAGGGGGTAGCGGCGAGCAGTACTTC. It is translated as CASSSWDTGGSGEQYF.

J is TRBJ1-4 and V is TRBV10-3; D is unresolved. The CDR3 totals 16 residues. Trimming shortened V by 0 bases and J by 6 bases, and 14 bases separated the two germline ends. Germline V CDR1 and CDR2: ENHRY, SYGVKD. CDR3 residues: CAISESRSQADEKLFF. The CDR3 coding sequence is TGTGCCATCAGTGAGTCTCGATCTCAGGCCGATGAAAAACTGTTTTTT.

The gene calls are TRBV3-1 (or the pseudogene TRBV3-2) and TRBJ1-5; D not resolved. This CDR3 contains 14 residues. V was shortened by 0 bases and J by 4 bases, with 7 bases between the two germline ends. Germline V gene sequence: CDR1 LGHDT, CDR2 YNNKEL (reference sequence). This CDR3 reads CASSQDRGNQPQHF. The CDR3 bases are TGTGCCAGCAGCCAAGATCGCGGGAATCAGCCCCAGCATTTT.

The chain employs TRBV19 and TRBJ2-1; a possible D gene is TRBD2 (7 bases). The CDR3 runs to 15 residues. Trimming took 5 bases from V and 0 from J, leaving 11 bases between them. Germline V CDR1 and CDR2: LNHDA, SQIVND (reference sequence). The CDR3 region is CASSPRGPSYNEQFF. The CDR3 nucleotides read TGTGCCAGTAGTCCGCGGGGGCCCTCCTACAATGAGCAGTTCTTC.